The rows below give T cell receptor beta chains drawn from one sample of a study of T cells in Graves' hyperthyroidism and ophthalmopathy. TCRdb recomputed calls from the multiplex PCR reads with MiXCR, one row per CDR3 protein. The data show about 270,000 distinct CDR3 sequences, 22% seen once. The sequenced material came from blood. The receptor set was obtained from a man aged 25 to 40 with Graves' ophthalmopathy. The CDR3 runs from the conserved cysteine through the conserved F or W. The order of the fields is V gene, clone size, D gene, J gene, CDR3 DNA, CDR3 protein. D genes are given only for firm matches. Clone size appears in some rows only: once, few, many, or a class for an expanded clone.

v_call: TRBV9; clone_size: few; d_call: NA; j_call: TRBJ2-3; cdr3_nt: TGTGCCAGCAGCGTAGGAGGGCCTTACACAGATACGCAGTATTTT; cdr3_aa: CASSVGGPYTDTQYF
v_call: TRBV24-1; clone_size: NA; d_call: NA; j_call: TRBJ1-5; cdr3_nt: TGTGCCACCAGTGAGTCCAATCAGCCCCAGCATTTT; cdr3_aa: CATSESNQPQHF
v_call: TRBV28; clone_size: few; d_call: NA; j_call: TRBJ1-2; cdr3_nt: TGTGCCAGCGGACTCACTAACTATGGCTACACCTTC; cdr3_aa: CASGLTNYGYTF
v_call: TRBV5-1; clone_size: NA; d_call: NA; j_call: TRBJ1-2; cdr3_nt: TGCGCCAGCAGCTTGGACAACTATGGCTACACCTTC; cdr3_aa: CASSLDNYGYTF
v_call: TRBV20-1; clone_size: many; d_call: TRBD1; j_call: TRBJ2-1; cdr3_nt: TGCAGTGCTAAACGACAGGGTTTGGTCAATGAGCAGTTCTTC; cdr3_aa: CSAKRQGLVNEQFF
v_call: TRBV6-1; clone_size: many; d_call: TRBD1; j_call: TRBJ2-7; cdr3_nt: TGTGCCAGCAGGGACCGGGACAGGGCGACGTCCTACGAGCAGTACTTC; cdr3_aa: CASRDRDRATSYEQYF
v_call: TRBV11-3; clone_size: NA; d_call: TRBD2; j_call: TRBJ2-3; cdr3_nt: TGTGCCAGCAGCGGGGGACTAGCGATGGATACGCAGTATTTT; cdr3_aa: CASSGGLAMDTQYF
v_call: TRBV28; clone_size: few; d_call: NA; j_call: TRBJ1-1; cdr3_nt: TGTGCCAGCAGTTTACGAGGGCGGATTGAAGCTTTCTTT; cdr3_aa: CASSLRGRIEAFF
v_call: TRBV28; clone_size: many; d_call: TRBD2; j_call: TRBJ2-1; cdr3_nt: TGTGCCAGCAGGACAACTAGCGGGAGGGTAAATGAGCAGTTCTTC; cdr3_aa: CASRTTSGRVNEQFF
v_call: TRBV7-6; clone_size: many; d_call: NA; j_call: TRBJ1-1; cdr3_nt: TGTGCCAGCAGCTTATTACAGACGAACACTGAAGCTTTCTTT; cdr3_aa: CASSLLQTNTEAFF
v_call: TRBV27; clone_size: NA; d_call: NA; j_call: TRBJ2-5; cdr3_nt: TGTGCCAGCAGAGGACTAACGGAGGAGACCCAGTACTTC; cdr3_aa: CASRGLTEETQYF
v_call: TRBV5-6; clone_size: few; d_call: NA; j_call: TRBJ1-5; cdr3_nt: TGTGCCAGCAGCTCCCGGCGGCGGTCCTTTTTGAGCAATCAGCCCCAGCATTTT; cdr3_aa: CASSSRRRSFLSNQPQHF
v_call: TRBV12-3/TRBV12-4; clone_size: few; d_call: TRBD1; j_call: TRBJ1-2; cdr3_nt: TGTGCCAGCAGGGACAGGAACAACTATGGCTACACCTTC; cdr3_aa: CASRDRNNYGYTF
v_call: TRBV9; clone_size: NA; d_call: NA; j_call: TRBJ1-3; cdr3_nt: TGTGCCAGCAGTCCGGGAGTGGCTGGAAACACCATATATTTT; cdr3_aa: CASSPGVAGNTIYF
v_call: TRBV7-8; clone_size: few; d_call: NA; j_call: TRBJ1-2; cdr3_nt: TGTGCCAGCAGCTTAGTTCAGGGAAGCTATGGCTACACCTTC; cdr3_aa: CASSLVQGSYGYTF
v_call: TRBV28; clone_size: few; d_call: TRBD2; j_call: TRBJ2-1; cdr3_nt: TGTGCCAGTACACCGTTACAAGGACTAGCGGGAAGGAAGAGTGAGCAGTTCTTC; cdr3_aa: CASTPLQGLAGRKSEQFF
v_call: TRBV20-1; clone_size: few; d_call: TRBD2; j_call: TRBJ2-3; cdr3_nt: TGCAGTGTGGAAACTAGCGGGAGATGGGCAGATACGCAGTATTTT; cdr3_aa: CSVETSGRWADTQYF
v_call: TRBV24-1; clone_size: NA; d_call: NA; j_call: TRBJ1-2; cdr3_nt: TGTGCCACCAGTGATTTTCTGGGATCGAGCTACACCTTC; cdr3_aa: CATSDFLGSSYTF
v_call: TRBV28; clone_size: NA; d_call: TRBD1; j_call: TRBJ2-7; cdr3_nt: TGTGCCAGCAGTCTTCGGACAGGGGGAGCCTACGAGCAGTACTTC; cdr3_aa: CASSLRTGGAYEQYF
v_call: TRBV18; clone_size: many; d_call: NA; j_call: TRBJ2-1; cdr3_nt: TGTGCCAGCTCACCACCGGTTACACCCAATGAGCAGTTCTTC; cdr3_aa: CASSPPVTPNEQFF
v_call: TRBV12-3/TRBV12-4; clone_size: NA; d_call: NA; j_call: TRBJ1-4; cdr3_nt: TGTGCCAGCAGTAACGGCGGGGGGGAACTGTTTTTT; cdr3_aa: CASSNGGGELFF
v_call: TRBV11-1; clone_size: many; d_call: TRBD2; j_call: TRBJ2-1; cdr3_nt: TGTGCCAGCAGCCACCTAGCGGGAGCTGGGGATGAGCAGTTCTTC; cdr3_aa: CASSHLAGAGDEQFF
v_call: TRBV27; clone_size: NA; d_call: NA; j_call: TRBJ2-7; cdr3_nt: TGTGCCAGCAGTTTAAAGGGCGTCGAGCAGTACTTC; cdr3_aa: CASSLKGVEQYF
v_call: TRBV6-1; clone_size: NA; d_call: NA; j_call: TRBJ2-3; cdr3_nt: TGTGCCAGCAGAGCCCTGTACGGGGGCGGCGGCACAGATACGCAGTATTTT; cdr3_aa: CASRALYGGGGTDTQYF
v_call: TRBV14; clone_size: NA; d_call: NA; j_call: TRBJ2-6; cdr3_nt: TGTGCCAGTGTGGGGGGTCCTGGGGACTCTGGGGCCAACGTCCTGACTTTC; cdr3_aa: CASVGGPGDSGANVLTF
v_call: TRBV5-1; clone_size: few; d_call: TRBD1; j_call: TRBJ2-7; cdr3_nt: TGCGCCAGCAGCCCCAGGGGGCGGGTTACCTACGAGCAGTACTTC; cdr3_aa: CASSPRGRVTYEQYF
v_call: TRBV20-1; clone_size: many; d_call: NA; j_call: TRBJ2-3; cdr3_nt: TGCAGTGCTAGAGAAAGGGATACGCAGTATTTT; cdr3_aa: CSARERDTQYF
v_call: TRBV20-1; clone_size: NA; d_call: NA; j_call: TRBJ2-1; cdr3_nt: TGCAGCTTAAGGACAGTTTACAATGAGCAGTTCTTC; cdr3_aa: CSLRTVYNEQFF
v_call: TRBV6-2/TRBV6-3; clone_size: NA; d_call: TRBD1; j_call: TRBJ1-1; cdr3_nt: TGTGCCAGCAGTGAAGAGGGAGGACAGGTCGCTGGTTCTTTCTTT; cdr3_aa: CASSEEGGQVAGSFF
v_call: TRBV6-1; clone_size: many; d_call: NA; j_call: TRBJ2-7; cdr3_nt: TGTGCCAGCAGTGGGCGACGGGACTACGAGCAGTACTTC; cdr3_aa: CASSGRRDYEQYF
v_call: TRBV12-3/TRBV12-4; clone_size: many; d_call: TRBD2; j_call: TRBJ2-1; cdr3_nt: TGTGCCAGCAGTTTAAAGACTAGCGGGAACTATGAGCAGTTCTTC; cdr3_aa: CASSLKTSGNYEQFF
v_call: TRBV4-1; clone_size: few; d_call: TRBD1; j_call: TRBJ2-1; cdr3_nt: TGCGCCAGCAGCCGTACGTATCCGGGACAGGGTTACAATGAGCAGTTCTTC; cdr3_aa: CASSRTYPGQGYNEQFF
v_call: TRBV4-2; clone_size: NA; d_call: NA; j_call: TRBJ2-1; cdr3_nt: TGTGCCAGCAGCCAAGATCCCCAGGGATCCTACAATGAGCAGTTCTTC; cdr3_aa: CASSQDPQGSYNEQFF
v_call: TRBV28; clone_size: few; d_call: NA; j_call: TRBJ1-2; cdr3_nt: TGTGCCAGCAGTTTTAAGACAGCTGGCTACACCTTC; cdr3_aa: CASSFKTAGYTF
v_call: TRBV5-1; clone_size: few; d_call: NA; j_call: TRBJ1-4; cdr3_nt: TGCGCCAGCAGCTTGGCCATCAGTTCAGCTAATGAAAAACTGTTTTTT; cdr3_aa: CASSLAISSANEKLFF
v_call: TRBV5-1; clone_size: NA; d_call: NA; j_call: TRBJ1-6; cdr3_nt: TGCGCCAGCAGCAGACAGGAACTGAGCTCCTATAATTCACCCCTCCACTTT; cdr3_aa: CASSRQELSSYNSPLHF
v_call: TRBV10-2; clone_size: NA; d_call: TRBD2; j_call: TRBJ2-3; cdr3_nt: TGCGCCAGCAGCGCGCTAGCGGGAGGCCAGGGCAAGGGTATCACAGATACGCAGTATTTT; cdr3_aa: CASSALAGGQGKGITDTQYF
v_call: TRBV18; clone_size: NA; d_call: TRBD1; j_call: TRBJ2-1; cdr3_nt: TGTGCCAGCTCACCACCGGGACAGGTTTTCCCCAGCTCCTACAATGAGCAGTTCTTC; cdr3_aa: CASSPPGQVFPSSYNEQFF
v_call: TRBV12-3/TRBV12-4; clone_size: many; d_call: TRBD2; j_call: TRBJ2-7; cdr3_nt: TGTGCCAGCAGCGAACGGGGGAGGGCCTCCTACGAGCAGTACTTC; cdr3_aa: CASSERGRASYEQYF
v_call: TRBV11-2; clone_size: many; d_call: NA; j_call: TRBJ2-7; cdr3_nt: TGTGCCAGCAGCTTAAACCCCTTCGAGCAGTACTTC; cdr3_aa: CASSLNPFEQYF
v_call: TRBV12-3/TRBV12-4; clone_size: few; d_call: NA; j_call: TRBJ2-6; cdr3_nt: TGTGCCAGCACCTTCTTCTCTGGGGCCAACGTCCTGACTTTC; cdr3_aa: CASTFFSGANVLTF
v_call: TRBV6-6; clone_size: few; d_call: TRBD1; j_call: TRBJ2-7; cdr3_nt: TGTGCCAGCAGTTACTCTGCAGGGGGTTACGAGCAGTACTTC; cdr3_aa: CASSYSAGGYEQYF
v_call: TRBV3-1; clone_size: few; d_call: NA; j_call: TRBJ2-2; cdr3_nt: TGTGCCAGCAGCCAGTCTCACGGGGAGCTGTTTTTT; cdr3_aa: CASSQSHGELFF
v_call: TRBV4-1; clone_size: NA; d_call: TRBD2; j_call: TRBJ2-1; cdr3_nt: TGCGCCAGCAGCCACACCGGGACTAGCGGGAGTGGGAATGAGCAGTTCTTC; cdr3_aa: CASSHTGTSGSGNEQFF
v_call: TRBV19; clone_size: once; d_call: TRBD2; j_call: TRBJ2-1; cdr3_nt: TGTGCCAGTAGTACCCTAGCGGGAGGGCCCAATGAGCAGTTCTTC; cdr3_aa: CASSTLAGGPNEQFF
v_call: TRBV12-3/TRBV12-4; clone_size: NA; d_call: NA; j_call: TRBJ2-7; cdr3_nt: TGTGCCAGCAGTTCTAGTCCGGGCGAGCAGTACTTC; cdr3_aa: CASSSSPGEQYF
v_call: TRBV11-2; clone_size: few; d_call: NA; j_call: TRBJ1-5; cdr3_nt: TGTGCCAGCAGCCGCGCAACCGGGGGTCAGCCCCAGCATTTT; cdr3_aa: CASSRATGGQPQHF
v_call: TRBV11-2; clone_size: many; d_call: TRBD2; j_call: TRBJ2-7; cdr3_nt: TGTGCCAGCAGCGTCTTCGGACTAGCGGGAACCTACGAGCAGTACTTC; cdr3_aa: CASSVFGLAGTYEQYF
v_call: TRBV12-5; clone_size: NA; d_call: TRBD1; j_call: TRBJ1-1; cdr3_nt: TGTGCTAGTGGTCCCGGTCGGGGGACAGGGAACACTGAAGCTTTCTTT; cdr3_aa: CASGPGRGTGNTEAFF
v_call: TRBV11-2; clone_size: many; d_call: TRBD2; j_call: TRBJ2-3; cdr3_nt: TGTGCCAGTTTAGCGGGAGGCACAGATACGCAGTATTTT; cdr3_aa: CASLAGGTDTQYF
v_call: TRBV29-1; clone_size: few; d_call: TRBD1; j_call: TRBJ2-7; cdr3_nt: TGCAGCGTTGGTCAAAACAGGGGCTCCTACGAGCAGTACTTC; cdr3_aa: CSVGQNRGSYEQYF
v_call: TRBV6-5; clone_size: NA; d_call: NA; j_call: TRBJ1-3; cdr3_nt: TGTGCCAGCAGTTACACCTTCTCTGGAAACACCATATATTTT; cdr3_aa: CASSYTFSGNTIYF
v_call: TRBV7-2; clone_size: few; d_call: NA; j_call: TRBJ2-1; cdr3_nt: TGTGCCAGCAGCACTACAGGTTCCGGTCTCAATGAGCAGTTCTTC; cdr3_aa: CASSTTGSGLNEQFF
v_call: TRBV7-9; clone_size: few; d_call: NA; j_call: TRBJ2-4; cdr3_nt: TGTGCCAGCAGCCCCGCCGGAGGGGGCGTGAAGGACATTCAGTACTTC; cdr3_aa: CASSPAGGGVKDIQYF
v_call: TRBV6-2/TRBV6-3; clone_size: NA; d_call: TRBD2; j_call: TRBJ2-3; cdr3_nt: TGTGCCAGCAGTCGGGGAGGGACTAGCGGAACCCGCACAGATACGCAGTATTTT; cdr3_aa: CASSRGGTSGTRTDTQYF
v_call: TRBV11-1; clone_size: few; d_call: NA; j_call: TRBJ2-2; cdr3_nt: TGTGCCAGCAGCTTAGACGTTTACAGTGACGGCGGGGAGCTGTTTTTT; cdr3_aa: CASSLDVYSDGGELFF
v_call: TRBV2; clone_size: many; d_call: NA; j_call: TRBJ2-7; cdr3_nt: TGTGCCAGCAGTGCTGGGCTCGGGACCTACGAGCAGTACTTC; cdr3_aa: CASSAGLGTYEQYF
v_call: TRBV6-6; clone_size: NA; d_call: TRBD2; j_call: TRBJ2-7; cdr3_nt: TGTGCCAGCAGTTACTCGGTAGCGGGAGGCTCCTCCTACGAGCAGTACTTC; cdr3_aa: CASSYSVAGGSSYEQYF